Below, 23 T cell receptor beta chains from the same sample are listed, as sequenced in a study of regulatory T cells in long-lasting Graves disease. Arm-PCR of CDR3 regions and iRepertoire HTBI primers were the basis on which TCR beta libraries were built. TCRdb re-called the multiplex PCR reads with MiXCR, one entry per CDR3 protein. The top ten hold roughly a quarter of the sample, which has approximately 440,000 distinct CDR3 sequences, less than 25% seen once. The time point: persistent/refractory GD, antithyroid drugs over 5 years with positive TRAb. RNA extracted from PBMCs served as the sequencing template. This specimen was peripheral blood mononuclear cells (PBMCs), taken when the disease was refractory, from a patient treated with antithyroid drugs. These TCRs come from a female donor with Graves disease.

The gene calls are TRBV7-7 and TRBJ2-1; no firm D call. The CDR3 contains 14 residues. V was cut by 3 bases and J by 1 base, with 7 bases left in between. CDR1 is SSHAT, CDR2 FNYEAQ, per germline (reference sequence). The CDR3 spells CASSLGLSYNEQFF. The CDR3 DNA is TGTGCCAGCAGCTTGGGGTTATCCTACAATGAGCAGTTCTTC.

This clonotype was counted at least ten times. The genes are TRBV2 and TRBJ1-2; D not resolved. The CDR3 has 16 residues. Germline V CDR1 and CDR2: SNHLY, FYNNEI. Trimming cost V 0 bases and J 7 bases, with 18 bases left between them. The CDR3 loop is CASSEALLVASSGYTF. CDR3 nucleotide sequence: TGTGCCAGCAGTGAAGCGCTTCTGGTCGCATCCAGTGGCTACACCTTC.

This chain links TRBV6-1 with TRBJ2-7, with unresolved D. V lost 7 bases to trimming and J lost 1 base, with 20 bases between them. The CDR3 sequence is 16 residues long. Germline-derived CDR1 and CDR2 are MNHNS and SASEGT. CDR3 DNA sequence: TGTGCCAGCAAAGCCTACAGCCTAATGAGATCCTACGAGCAGTACTTC. Amino acid sequence: CASKAYSLMRSYEQYF.

The rearrangement links TRBV6-9 to TRBJ1-1, with D tentatively TRBD1 (6 bases). V was pared by 3 bases and J by 3 bases, with 14 bases between. Germline V gives CDR1 MNHGY, CDR2 SVAAGI. The CDR3 is 15 residues long. The CDR3 sequence is CASSYGDTGDTEAFF. The CDR3 DNA is TGTGCCAGCAGTTACGGGGACACTGGAGACACTGAAGCTTTCTTT.

The CDR3 loop is CASTPFTGWVEKLFF. The CDR3 DNA follows: TGTGCCAGCACTCCATTCACAGGGTGGGTGGAAAAACTGTTTTTT. J is TRBJ1-4 and V is TRBV6-1; a possible D gene is TRBD1 (6 bases). V was clipped by 7 bases and J by 8 bases, with 20 bases between them. The CDR3 sequence is 15 residues long. Looked up from germline, CDR1 is MNHNS and CDR2 is SASEGT.

The rearrangement uses TRBV6-1 and TRBJ1-1, with 8 bases fitting TRBD1. CDR1 MNHNS and CDR2 SASEGT come from the germline V gene. The CDR3 is 14 amino acids. After removal of 6 bases from V and 5 bases from J, the junction contained 8 bases not matched to a gene. The chain's CDR3 is CASSPGQGQTEAFF. The CDR3 bases are TGTGCCAGCAGCCCCGGACAGGGACAGACTGAAGCTTTCTTT.

The table lists this clonotype with a few counts. The chain uses TRBV27 and TRBJ1-1, with a weak D call TRBD1 (5 bases). V lost 3 bases and J lost 5, with 13 bases in between. CDR3 length: 14 residues. The germline V gene has CDR1 MNHEY and CDR2 SMNVEV (reference sequence). The DNA for the CDR3 is TGTGCCAGCAGTTTCCGCCAGGGCGGAACTGAAGCTTTCTTT. This sequence encodes CASSFRQGGTEAFF.

J is TRBJ1-1 and V is TRBV6-4, with D perhaps TRBD1 (6 bases). The CDR3 is made up of 15 amino acids. Trimming cost V 5 bases and J 0 bases, with 13 bases left between them. Germline V gene data show CDR1 as MRHNA and CDR2 as SNTAGT. The CDR3 sequence is CASSYPDRLNTEAFF. Here the CDR3 DNA reads TGTGCCAGCAGTTACCCGGACAGACTGAACACTGAAGCTTTCTTT.

The chain uses TRBV7-2 and TRBJ2-7, with D hard to call. Trimming took 5 bases from V and 0 from J, leaving 14 bases between them. This CDR3 has 15 amino acids. CDR1 is SGHTA and CDR2 is FQGNSA in the germline V gene. The CDR3 nucleotides are TGTGCCAGCAGCCTCATACAGTTTACCTCCTACGAGCAGTACTTC. Amino acid sequence: CASSLIQFTSYEQYF.

The J gene is TRBJ1-6, the V gene TRBV20-1, with D perhaps matching TRBD1 (5 bases). The ends were cut back, 3 bases at V and 9 bases at J, with 24 bases in the middle. From germline, CDR1 is DFQATT and CDR2 SNEGSKA (reference sequence). The CDR3 covers 17 residues. The CDR3 spells CSARRDPGSDWRSPLHF. As DNA, the CDR3 is TGCAGTGCTAGGAGAGATCCAGGGTCCGATTGGCGTTCACCCCTCCACTTT.

This clonotype has at least ten counts. This chain links TRBV5-1 with TRBJ2-2; D is unresolved. Trimming shortened V by 0 bases and J by 4 bases, and 4 bases separated the two germline ends. CDR3 length equals 13 residues. From germline, CDR1 is SGHRS and CDR2 YFSETQ. The chain's CDR3 is CASSLESTGELFF. The CDR3 DNA reads as TGCGCCAGCAGCTTGGAGAGCACCGGGGAGCTGTTTTTT.

This clonotype was recorded at least ten times. The chain combines TRBV28 with TRBJ1-1, with a weak D call TRBD1 (5 bases). CDR3 length: 14 residues. V was cut by 9 bases and J by 5 bases, with 19 bases left in between. Germline V gene sequence: CDR1 MDHEN, CDR2 SYDVKM. This CDR3 reads CASHSGGGRTEAFF. The CDR3 nucleotides read TGTGCCAGTCATTCTGGGGGAGGTCGGACTGAAGCTTTCTTT.

The gene calls are TRBV27 and TRBJ1-5; no reliable D call. Trimming removed 8 bases at V and 4 bases at J, with 18 bases between. The CDR3 consists of 15 residues. The germline CDR1 and CDR2 sequences are MNHEY and SMNVEV (reference sequence). In DNA form, the CDR3 reads TGTGCCAGCTCCCCGGAGATGGGTGGGAATCAGCCCCAGCATTTT. It specifies CASSPEMGGNQPQHF.

Regarding this clonotype: Just one base apart from a much larger clone, this may be a read error. The chain carries TRBV15 and TRBJ2-5; TRBD2 aligns across 11 bases. CDR3 length equals 16 residues. Per germline, CDR1 LNHNV and CDR2 YYDKDF (reference sequence). Written as DNA, the CDR3 is TGTGCCACCAGCAGAGGGGGACTAGCGGTACAAGGGACCCAGTACTTC. Amino acids: CATSRGGLAVQGTQYF.

At least ten counts were recorded for this clonotype. The chain is built from TRBV6-1 and TRBJ1-4, with 8 bases identical to TRBD1. V lost 6 bases to trimming and J lost 8 bases; unmatched junction nucleotides: 23. CDR1 and CDR2 from the germline V gene are MNHNS and SASEGT. This CDR3 region has 19 residues. Here the CDR3 reads CASSVHDRDRSPSREKLFF. CDR3 in DNA: TGTGCCAGCAGCGTTCACGACCGGGACAGGTCTCCCAGTCGGGAAAAACTGTTTTTT.

This clonotype was seen a handful of times. J is TRBJ1-1 and V is TRBV6-5; TRBD1 might be the D (6 bases). CDR3 length equals 15 residues. The V end was cut by 0 bases, the J end by 6 bases, with 14 bases between. In germline, CDR1 is MNHEY, CDR2 SVGAGI. CDR3 residues: CASSYSLGGRAEAFF. The CDR3 DNA reads as TGTGCCAGCAGTTACTCGTTAGGGGGAAGGGCTGAAGCTTTCTTT.

This clonotype has only a few counts. V usage is TRBV5-1 and J usage is TRBJ2-7, with 8 bases identical to TRBD1. Looked up from germline, CDR1 is SGHRS and CDR2 is YFSETQ. The trim removed 0 bases at V and 3 bases at J, leaving 5 bases unmatched. This CDR3 has 15 residues. The CDR3 protein is CASSLGMGQDYEQYF. The CDR3, as DNA: TGCGCCAGCAGCTTGGGGATGGGACAGGACTACGAGCAGTACTTC.

The CDR3 DNA follows: TGTGCCACCAGCAGAGAGTTTATCGCCAAAACCGGACTAGCGAACACCGGGGAGCTGTTTTTT. Its protein product is CATSREFIAKTGLANTGELFF. The V gene is TRBV15, the J gene TRBJ2-2; 7 nucleotides match TRBD2. The CDR3 length is 21 residues. CDR1 LNHNV and CDR2 YYDKDF come from the germline V gene (reference sequence). Trimming removed 0 bases from V and 0 bases from J; junction bases left unmatched: 16.

This chain joins TRBV4-2 and TRBJ2-2, with no clear D. CDR1 and CDR2 from the germline V gene are LGHNA and YNFKEQ. Deletions cut 0 bases from V and 0 bases from J, with 11 bases between. The CDR3 has 17 amino acids. The DNA of the CDR3 is TGTGCCAGCAGCCAAGATACGGGCTCCGCGAACACCGGGGAGCTGTTTTTT. The encoded protein is CASSQDTGSANTGELFF.

This chain connects TRBV2 to TRBJ2-1; 9 positions agree with TRBD2. Germline V gene sequence: CDR1 SNHLY, CDR2 FYNNEI. This CDR3 is 18 amino acids long. V was clipped by 6 bases and J by 6 bases; unmatched bases: 18. The CDR3 sequence: CASRRLAEGRGGSNEQFF. In nucleotides, the CDR3 is TGTGCCAGCAGGAGACTAGCGGAAGGACGCGGAGGATCCAATGAGCAGTTCTTC.

The gene calls are TRBV14 and TRBJ2-3; D might be TRBD2 (6 bases). Trimming removed 0 bases from V and 4 bases from J, with 17 bases in between. Germline V gene data show CDR1 as SGHDN and CDR2 as FVKESK. CDR3 length equals 17 residues. CDR3 bases: TGTGCCAGCAGCCAAGATCCGAGCAGGAGGGTCCCAGATACGCAGTATTTT. This translates into CASSQDPSRRVPDTQYF.

The sample holds a few counts of this clonotype. The chain joins TRBV6-2 or TRBV6-3 to TRBJ2-7; D not resolved. This CDR3 spans 12 amino acids. Germline loops: CDR1 MNHEY, CDR2 SVGEGT. Trimming stripped 6 bases from V and 5 bases from J, with 11 bases between. This CDR3 is CASRPRPNEQYF. In DNA, the CDR3 is TGTGCCAGCAGACCTCGCCCTAACGAGCAGTACTTC.

The table lists this clonotype with many counts. The chain uses TRBV28 and TRBJ2-5; 7 nucleotides align to TRBD2. The junction had 11 bases not matched to a gene; V was cut back by 7 bases and J by 6 bases. The CDR3 extends over 14 amino acids. The germline CDR1 and CDR2 sequences are MDHEN and SYDVKM. The DNA of the CDR3 is TGTGCCAGCACCCCGGGGGGTGAGATAAAGACCCAGTACTTC. Translating it yields CASTPGGEIKTQYF.